A single TCR beta chain is shown here with its context. What it binds is not known. The authors took blood RNA from unsorted whole blood and also extracted germline DNA. Chronic HBV infection, untreated so far, was present in the patients. This record belongs to a study of tumor-infiltrating lymphocytes in primary liver carcinoma. Background on the study: Patients were men and women aged 30 to 69 years.

Regarding the study as a whole: Significantly larger top-250-clone fractions were found in tumors than in blood (p = 0.039). In tumor-adjacent and tumor-blood pairs, overlap was lower than in tumor region pairs.

The CDR3 length is 19 residues. Germline values: CDR1 MGHRA, CDR2 YSYEKL. Trimming cost V 2 bases and J 2 bases, with 22 bases left between them. With around 450 ng total RNA as template and a constant-region primer, TCR beta cDNA was made. ARM-PCR was slightly modified, and three nested multiplex PCR rounds with it gave rise to the TCR beta libraries. Two initial PCR rounds of ten to eleven cycles each paired TRBV1-TRBV30 forward primers with a C-beta reverse primer. TCRdb ran MiXCR on the multiplex PCR reads and lists one entry per CDR3 protein. This sample carries a few hundred thousand distinct CDR3 sequences, around three fifths of them seen once, and the ten largest clones take about a sixth.

This sequence joins TRBV4-1 and TRBJ1-3; TRBD1 might be the D (5 bases). Sequences were obtained from peripheral blood. The clonotype comes from a woman in her 30s with primary liver carcinoma and hepatitis B virus infection. The CDR3: CASSQKIRTFRETGNTIYF. The CDR3 DNA follows: TGCGCCAGCAGCCAAAAGATCCGGACCTTCAGGGAAACTGGAAACACCATATATTTT.